The text below deals with one T cell receptor (beta chain). Its antigen remains unknown. The data originate from a study of T-cell memory formation after mild COVID-19. Overall study findings and caveats: CD4+ contracting clones were found mainly in CM and EM, and CD8+ ones in EMRA. Second-wave clones reaching peak frequency on day 37 lacked confirmed SARS-CoV-2 specificity. Clones that contracted from day 15 to 85 had balanced CD4/CD8; later expanders were CD4+ biased.

Constant-segment primers and 5'RACE yielded cDNA libraries for TCR alpha and TCR beta, each carrying sample barcodes and UMIs. A single record per CDR3 protein comes from TCRdb applying MiXCR to the 5' RACE reads. The repertoire holds a few hundred thousand distinct CDR3 sequences, with 15% to 20% as singletons. CDR1 is WSHSY and CDR2 is SAAADI in the germline V gene. J gave up 6 bases and V 6 bases, and 4 bases lay outside the gene matches. This CDR3 comprises 12 residues. V usage is TRBV10-2 and J usage is TRBJ1-2; TRBD1 matches 7 bases. The sample consisted of PBMCs or a T cell subset sorted from them (not recorded which). This TCR came from a man aged 18 to 29 who had mild COVID-19 (a few samples of this study predate the infection). Cell type and time point are not known. CDR3: CASSPGGHGYTF. The CDR3 DNA sequence: TGCGCCAGCAGCCCAGGGGGGCATGGCTACACCTTC.